This T cell receptor (beta chain) was observed in a study of early stage breast cancer tumors. Across the whole study: Of some 15 invasive breast tumors, about a dozen were hormone receptor-positive, HER2-negative. Average read coverage per sample was 7.5 to 10-fold. Study-wide results and caveats: Tumor and normal breast were distinguished via blood comparison in most of the 16 patients.

The CDR3 loop spans 14 amino acids. Germline CDR1 and CDR2: SGHRS and YFSETQ. V lost 5 bases, J lost 4 bases, and 13 bases lay in between. Each sample had two DNA replicates, roughly 0.5 ug blood or around 1.6 ug tissue. The method was immunoSEQ multiplex PCR; TCRdb's version includes in-frame clones alone and lacks a portion of them. The table has 9,000 or so clones, roughly 70% seen once; the top ten hold roughly 7.7%. In this sample, this clone turned up a few times. What it binds is unknown. The J gene is TRBJ2-1, the V gene TRBV5-1; possibly TRBD2 for D (6 bases). The specimen sequenced was breast tumor tissue. The receptor was derived from a person aged 45 to 59 with breast cancer. CDR3 coding DNA: TGCGCCAGCAGAACCGGGACTGGTTACAATGAGCAGTTCTTC. Translated, it gives CASRTGTGYNEQFF.